The clone carrying this TCR beta chain was detected only a few times. Its target is not known. This specimen belongs to a study of beta chain features in type 1 diabetes. Study-level findings and limits: Researchers report that Type 1 diabetes patients had moderately but significantly shorter TCRB CDR3s across all four CD4+ subsets.

Germline V gene sequence: CDR1 GTSNPN, CDR2 SVGIG (reference sequence). There are 12 residues in the CDR3. What was sequenced were expressed TCRB transcripts, since all of the isolated RNA had been reverse transcribed. Assay used: immunoSEQ multiplex PCR; TCRdb lists only in-frame clones, some missing. The profile shows fewer than 350,000 clones, over 12% of them singletons. The sample taken for sequencing was naive CD4+ T cells from blood. V is TRBV30 and J is TRBJ1-3; no definite D call. The clonotype comes from a man between 18 and 29 years old with type 1 diabetes. Here the CDR3 reads CAGLSSGNTIYF. CDR3 in DNA: TGTGCTGGTTTGAGCTCTGGAAACACCATATATTTT.